What follows are 25 T cell receptor beta chains derived from one specimen sequenced in a study of cytomegalovirus exposure and HLA in healthy donors. Sequenced by immunoSEQ multiplex PCR; TCRdb stores in-frame clones only, minus some. The sample carries a few hundred thousand clones, roughly 90% recorded once. Sequenced material: PBMCs. All receptors derive from a woman aged 18-29 years in good health and CMV-seronegative.

The chain employs TRBV19 and TRBJ2-1; TRBD2 matches 8 bases. This CDR3 comprises 15 residues. Trimming at V came to 7 bases and at J to 6 bases, leaving 11 bases not matched to a gene. Per the germline V gene, CDR1 is LNHDA and CDR2 is SQIVND (reference sequence). CDR3 in amino acids: CASTIGLASGNEQFF. The CDR3 DNA is TGTGCCAGTACCATAGGACTAGCTTCTGGCAATGAGCAGTTCTTC.

The gene calls are TRBV7-2 and TRBJ2-5; 8 bases are a match to TRBD2. The CDR3 runs to 14 residues. Germline V gives CDR1 SGHTA, CDR2 FQGNSA. V was clipped by 5 bases and J by 7 bases; unmatched bases: 9. CDR3 sequence (DNA): TGTGCCAGCAGCACTTTACCCGGGGGGGGGACCCAGTACTTC. Translation gives CASSTLPGGGTQYF.

As DNA, the CDR3 is TGTGCCAGCAGCTGGGATGAGAAGGACATCTCTGGAAACACCATATATTTT. Translated, it gives CASSWDEKDISGNTIYF. The chain is built from TRBV5-4 and TRBJ1-3; D is possibly TRBD1 (5 bases). The CDR3 is 17 amino acids. Germline values: CDR1 SGHNT, CDR2 YYREEE (reference sequence). Trimming pared 3 bases from V and 0 bases from J, leaving 16 bases between.

This clone has only one observation. The chain joins TRBV5-6 to TRBJ1-4; 9 positions match TRBD1. Trimming took 2 bases from V and 4 from J; bases not matched to a gene: 6. This CDR3 contains 16 residues. The germline gives CDR1 SGHDT, CDR2 YYEEEE. CDR3 residues: CASSFKQGALNEKLFF. CDR3 in DNA: TGTGCCAGCAGCTTTAAACAGGGGGCGCTTAATGAAAAACTGTTTTTT.

This clone came up a few times. V and J are TRBV7-8 and TRBJ1-5; no clear D. The CDR3 is 16 amino acids. The germline CDR1 and CDR2 sequences are SGHVS and FQNEAQ. The V end lost 4 bases, the J end lost 1 base, and 14 bases lay between the germline ends. The CDR3 region has the DNA TGTGCCAGCAGCTCCGCCCCCGGGGTCAGCAATCAGCCCCAGCATTTT. As protein: CASSSAPGVSNQPQHF.

The rearrangement uses TRBV7-2 and TRBJ2-5, with 7 bases aligning to TRBD1. The CDR3 length is 14 residues. Germline lookup yields CDR1 SGHTA and CDR2 FQGNSA. V lost 4 bases to trimming and J lost 5 bases; unmatched junction nucleotides: 7. The CDR3 sequence is CASSSGGSKETQYF. Here the CDR3 DNA reads TGTGCCAGCAGCTCAGGGGGATCCAAGGAGACCCAGTACTTC.

This chain joins TRBV7-2 and TRBJ1-2, with 8 bases lining up with TRBD1. Germline values: CDR1 SGHTA, CDR2 FQGNSA. This CDR3 is 16 amino acids long. V lost 1 base and J lost 0; bases outside the gene matches: 4. The CDR3 nucleotides read TGTGCCAGCAGCTTAGGGACAGGGCTATCTAACTATGGCTACACCTTC. Its protein is CASSLGTGLSNYGYTF.

The genes are TRBV7-3 and TRBJ2-1, with TRBD2 matching 7 bases. V shed 5 bases, J shed 3 bases, and the junction held 4 bases outside the gene matches. The CDR3 has 14 residues. CDR1 and CDR2 from the germline V gene are SGHTA and FQGTGA. This CDR3 is CASSAGLRYNEQFF. The CDR3, as DNA: TGTGCCAGCAGCGCGGGACTACGCTACAATGAGCAGTTCTTC.

This clone has a handful of counts. The chain recombines TRBV4-3 with TRBJ2-7; 8 bases line up with TRBD1. The ends lost 4 bases at V and 7 bases at J; junction bases unmatched: 12. Germline V gene data show CDR1 as LGHNA and CDR2 as YSLEER. This CDR3 spans 15 amino acids. The CDR3 region is CASSPSTDRAREQYF. The CDR3 DNA follows: TGCGCCAGCAGCCCGTCCACGGACAGGGCCAGGGAGCAGTACTTC.

This chain connects TRBV28 to TRBJ1-1; 9 positions agree with TRBD1. CDR3 length: 14 residues. Germline CDR1 and CDR2: MDHEN and SYDVKM. V dropped 3 bases and J dropped 11; count of bases not matched to a gene: 10. The DNA of the CDR3 is TGTGCCAGCAGTTTGGGGACAGGGCAGGGCGTGGCTTTCTTT. Its translation: CASSLGTGQGVAFF.

This chain connects TRBV19 to TRBJ1-5; TRBD1 agrees at 9 bases. Trimming took 7 bases from V and 4 from J; bases not matched to a gene: 14. Looked up from germline, CDR1 is LNHDA and CDR2 is SQIVND (reference sequence). The CDR3 loop spans 17 amino acids. The CDR3 here is CASTEVGDRAANQPQHF. The CDR3 DNA follows: TGTGCCAGTACCGAAGTGGGGGACAGGGCAGCAAATCAGCCCCAGCATTTT.

This clone was detected a few times. The CDR3 reads CASTGEGNEQFF. CDR3 in DNA: TGTGCCAGCACCGGGGAGGGAAATGAGCAGTTCTTC. The J gene is TRBJ2-1, the V gene TRBV2, with 7 bases that match TRBD2. The CDR3 is made up of 12 amino acids. Germline trimming cut 7 bases from V and 7 bases from J; bases unmatched to any gene: 4. CDR1 is SNHLY, CDR2 FYNNEI, per germline. Full variable domain (rest looked up from reference TRBV2 and TRBJ2-1): EPEVTQTPSHQVTQMGQEVILRCVPISNHLYFYWYRQILGQKVEFLVSFYNNEISEKSEIFDDQFSVERPDGSNFTLKIRSTKLEDSAMYFCASTGEGNEQFFGPGTRLTVL.

The chain combines TRBV6-5 with TRBJ2-3; D possibly corresponds to TRBD1 (6 bases). Germline CDR1 reads MNHEY; CDR2 reads SVGAGI. CDR3 length: 16 amino acids. The V and J ends lost 0 bases and 2 bases respectively, with 12 bases between them. Here the CDR3 reads CASSYSGEGDTDTQYF. The CDR3 DNA reads TGTGCCAGCAGTTACTCGGGAGAGGGGGACACAGATACGCAGTATTTT.

DNA of the CDR3: TGCGCCAGCAGCCGCAACTTCCCACTCACCGGGGAGCTGTTTTTT. Translating gives CASSRNFPLTGELFF. V gene TRBV4-1 combines with J gene TRBJ2-2; D is ambiguous. The CDR3 totals 15 residues. V was shortened by 4 bases and J by 4 bases, with 13 bases between the two germline ends. Germline CDR1 reads MGHRA; CDR2 reads YSYEKL.

The chain has TRBV27 and TRBJ2-1; possible D gene TRBD2, 5 bases. Germline V gives CDR1 MNHEY, CDR2 SMNVEV (reference sequence). Deletions cut 4 bases from V and 0 bases from J, with 13 bases between. The length of the CDR3 is 16 residues. In DNA form, the CDR3 reads TGTGCCAGCAGTTCGATAGCGCAAGCCTCCTACAATGAGCAGTTCTTC. Its translation is CASSSIAQASYNEQFF.

The chain joins TRBV9 to TRBJ2-7; no definite D call. The CDR3 runs to 15 residues. The ends were cut back, 0 bases at V and 2 bases at J, with 12 bases in the middle. Germline lookup yields CDR1 SGDLS and CDR2 YYNGEE. CDR3: CASSVDGTTTYEQYF. CDR3 coding DNA: TGTGCCAGCAGCGTAGATGGTACTACGACCTACGAGCAGTACTTC. The full variable domain, rest sourced from reference TRBV9 and TRBJ2-7, is DSGVTQTPKHLITATGQRVTLRCSPRSGDLSVYWYQQSLDQGLQFLIQYYNGEERAKGNILERFSAQQFPDLHSELNLSSLELGDSALYFCASSVDGTTTYEQYFGPGTRLTVT.

The chain employs TRBV6-5 and TRBJ2-7, with a possible D match to TRBD2 (6 bases). CDR1 is MNHEY, CDR2 SVGAGI, per germline. V was cut by 5 bases and J by 7 bases, with 18 bases left in between. The CDR3 covers 14 residues. CDR3: CASSTGTGFREQYF. The CDR3 DNA sequence: TGTGCCAGCAGTACCGGGACTGGGTTCCGGGAGCAGTACTTC.

This chain links TRBV27 with TRBJ2-7; the D is unclear. CDR3 length equals 14 residues. CDR1 and CDR2 (germline): MNHEY, SMNVEV (reference sequence). Trimming took 6 bases from V and 0 from J, leaving 12 bases between them. The CDR3 protein is CASSRLGSSYEQYF. CDR3 DNA sequence: TGTGCCAGCAGCCGTCTTGGCAGCTCCTACGAGCAGTACTTC.

J is TRBJ1-1 and V is TRBV5-8; 7 bases match TRBD1. The J segment lost 3 bases and the V segment lost 0 bases, leaving 5 bases of the junction unmatched. The CDR3 is 15 amino acids. The germline gives CDR1 SGHTS, CDR2 YDEGEE. Written as DNA, the CDR3 is TGTGCCAGCAGCTTGGTAGGGGGCCGGGACACTGAAGCTTTCTTT. It specifies CASSLVGGRDTEAFF.

This CDR3 reads CASRKGQEGGNTIYF. In DNA, the CDR3 is TGTGCCAGCAGAAAAGGACAGGAGGGTGGAAACACCATATATTTT. V usage is TRBV2 and J usage is TRBJ1-3, with 7 bases that match TRBD1. The CDR3 length is 15 residues. V lost 6 bases to trimming and J lost 3 bases; unmatched junction nucleotides: 8. The germline V gene has CDR1 SNHLY and CDR2 FYNNEI.

V and J are TRBV27 and TRBJ2-7; no clear D. V gave up 3 bases and J gave up 0 bases, with 6 bases separating them. Looked up from germline, CDR1 is MNHEY and CDR2 is SMNVEV (reference sequence). The CDR3 is made up of 13 amino acids. CDR3 protein: CASSFSRSYEQYF. CDR3 coding DNA: TGTGCCAGCAGTTTTAGCCGCTCCTACGAGCAGTACTTC.

This clone has more than one count but fewer than ten. This sequence joins TRBV28 and TRBJ1-2, with 9 bases fitting TRBD1. The CDR3 runs 15 residues. Germline CDR1 reads MDHEN; CDR2 reads SYDVKM. The ends lost 6 bases at V and 2 bases at J; junction bases unmatched: 7. The CDR3 is CASSLPGQGNYGYTF. The CDR3 nucleotides are TGTGCCAGCAGCCTCCCGGGACAGGGCAACTATGGCTACACCTTC.

The chain carries TRBV5-1 and TRBJ1-1, with D possibly matching TRBD1 (6 bases). This CDR3 spans 14 amino acids. V was pared by 4 bases and J by 1 base, with 11 bases between. Germline CDR1 reads SGHRS; CDR2 reads YFSETQ. CDR3 residues: CASSPGQRNTEAFF. In DNA, the CDR3 is TGCGCCAGCAGCCCCGGACAGCGGAACACTGAAGCTTTCTTT. Full variable domain (remainder filled in from reference TRBV5-1 and TRBJ1-1): KAGVTQTPRYLIKTRGQQVTLSCSPISGHRSVSWYQQTPGQGLQFLFEYFSETQRNKGNFPGRFSGRQFSNSRSEMNVSTLELGDSALYLCASSPGQRNTEAFFGQGTRLTVV.

J is TRBJ2-7 and V is TRBV28, with 8 bases aligning to TRBD2. Germline-derived CDR1 and CDR2 are MDHEN and SYDVKM. The CDR3 spans 14 residues. The V gene end was trimmed by 4 bases and the J gene end by 2 bases; junction bases not matched to a gene: 4. CDR3 in DNA: TGTGCCAGCAGTTCCGGACTAGCTCCCTACGAGCAGTACTTC. Translated, it gives CASSSGLAPYEQYF.

This clone came up once. V gene TRBV6-5 combines with J gene TRBJ1-1; D is ambiguous. The ends were cut back, 5 bases at V and 1 base at J, with 11 bases in the middle. The V gene's germline CDR1 is MNHEY and CDR2 SVGAGI. There are 14 residues in the CDR3. In DNA, the CDR3 is TGTGCCAGCAGTACCCAACATACGAACACTGAAGCTTTCTTT. Its translation is CASSTQHTNTEAFF.